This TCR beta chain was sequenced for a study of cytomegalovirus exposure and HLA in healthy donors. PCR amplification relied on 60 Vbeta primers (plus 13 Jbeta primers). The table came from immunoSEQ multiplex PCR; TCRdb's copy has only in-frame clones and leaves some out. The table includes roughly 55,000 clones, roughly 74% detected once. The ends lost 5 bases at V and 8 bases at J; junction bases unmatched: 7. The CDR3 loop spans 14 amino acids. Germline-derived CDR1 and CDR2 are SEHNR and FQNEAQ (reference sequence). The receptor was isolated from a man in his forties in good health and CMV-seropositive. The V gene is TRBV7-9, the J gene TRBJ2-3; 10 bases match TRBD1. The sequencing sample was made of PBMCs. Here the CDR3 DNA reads TGTGCCAGCAGCGTCGGGACAGGGGCTGCTACGCAGTATTTT. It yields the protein CASSVGTGAATQYF.